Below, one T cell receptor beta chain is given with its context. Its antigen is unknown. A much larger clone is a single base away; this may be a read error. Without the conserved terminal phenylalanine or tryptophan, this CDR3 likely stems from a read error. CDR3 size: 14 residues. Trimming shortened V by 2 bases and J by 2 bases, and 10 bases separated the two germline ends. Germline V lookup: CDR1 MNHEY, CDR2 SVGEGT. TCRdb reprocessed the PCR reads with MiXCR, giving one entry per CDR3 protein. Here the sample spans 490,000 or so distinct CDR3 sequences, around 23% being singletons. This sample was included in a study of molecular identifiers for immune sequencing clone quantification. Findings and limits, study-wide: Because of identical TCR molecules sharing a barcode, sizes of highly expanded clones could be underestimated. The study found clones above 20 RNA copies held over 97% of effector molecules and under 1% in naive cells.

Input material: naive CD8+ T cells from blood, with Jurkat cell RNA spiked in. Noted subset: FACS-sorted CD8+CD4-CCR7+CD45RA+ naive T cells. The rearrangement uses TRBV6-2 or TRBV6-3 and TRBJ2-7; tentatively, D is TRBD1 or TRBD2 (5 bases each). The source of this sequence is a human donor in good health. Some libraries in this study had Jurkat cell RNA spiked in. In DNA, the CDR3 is TGTGCCAGCAGTTACGGGGGTCCCACCTACGAGCAGTACTCC. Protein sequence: CASSYGGPTYEQYS.